These T cell receptor beta chains were read from a single sample in a study of T cell responses to AZD1222 COVID-19 vaccine. Using immunoSEQ multiplex PCR, the repertoire was profiled, and TCRdb retains in-frame clones only, with some absent. The data contain approximately 110,000 clones, 88% of them singletons. Sequencing was performed on peripheral blood, taken on day 0 of AZD1222 vaccination. The receptors originated from an adult in good health. Each CDR3 is given with its conserved first and last residue. D genes are given only for firm matches.

cdr3_aa	j_call	d_call	v_call
CAISPGQGQRPQHF	TRBJ1-5	TRBD1	TRBV10-3
CATRRDRAVYEQYF	TRBJ2-7	TRBD1	TRBV6-5
CASSLLKAGNTIYF	TRBJ1-3	-	TRBV11-2
CASSNPTDTQYF	TRBJ2-3	-	TRBV28
CASSMGRQLVNTEAFF	TRBJ1-1	-	TRBV19
CASSQDTGAVGYTF	TRBJ1-2	-	TRBV4-3
CASSLWSGAANEKLFF	TRBJ1-4	-	TRBV28
CSVEGVGGYEQYF	TRBJ2-7	-	TRBV29-1
CASSSRDPRNEQFF	TRBJ2-1	-	TRBV27
CASSWTTGTQETQYF	TRBJ2-5	-	TRBV7-9
CASSLAPGAVTEAFF	TRBJ1-1	-	TRBV28
CASSPTGETNTGELFF	TRBJ2-2	-	TRBV28
CASSVSGGDSYNEQFF	TRBJ2-1	TRBD2	TRBV9
CASSFSLLVNEQFF	TRBJ2-1	-	TRBV27
CASTRGTGGPGELFF	TRBJ2-2	TRBD1	TRBV5-5
CASSLREDTIYF	TRBJ1-3	-	TRBV12-3/TRBV12-4
CASSYQGQGIQPQHF	TRBJ1-5	TRBD1	TRBV6-2/TRBV6-3
CASSTSSYEQYF	TRBJ2-7	-	TRBV27
CASSEGGNTGELFF	TRBJ2-2	-	TRBV10-1
CASSQFTTGTGSREQYF	TRBJ2-7	-	TRBV4-2
CAITGDPEDTQYF	TRBJ2-3	-	TRBV10-3
CASSQDGGGPGRGDTQYF	TRBJ2-3	-	TRBV3-1/TRBV3-2
CASSAPAEQFF	TRBJ2-1	-	TRBV2
CASSLISIGEQYF	TRBJ2-7	-	TRBV7-2
CASSPPSSGDNEQFF	TRBJ2-1	TRBD2	TRBV18
CASSPDRGLDYGYTF	TRBJ1-2	TRBD1	TRBV11-2
CASSLQGQGAGYTF	TRBJ1-2	TRBD1	TRBV5-4
CASSQPPGETQYF	TRBJ2-5	-	TRBV4-1
CATSRATSPNTGELFF	TRBJ2-2	TRBD2	TRBV15
CASSLVGGVQETQYF	TRBJ2-5	-	TRBV7-2
CASGLLGGRSYNEQFF	TRBJ2-1	-	TRBV11-2
CASSGDSYGYTF	TRBJ1-2	-	TRBV7-9
CATRVLAGLTGELFF	TRBJ2-2	TRBD2	TRBV19
CASSLALEVASTGELFF	TRBJ2-2	-	TRBV7-8
CASSLMGVYIQYF	TRBJ2-4	-	TRBV11-2
CASSPPPEGSQPQHF	TRBJ1-5	-	TRBV18
CASSRARDRGYWNNGELFF	TRBJ2-2	TRBD1	TRBV3-1/TRBV3-2
CASSTELATSYEQYF	TRBJ2-7	TRBD2	TRBV6-6
CASSNRPETEKLFF	TRBJ1-4	-	TRBV6-1
CASGAGVVGEQFF	TRBJ2-1	TRBD2	TRBV19
CASSLGREQFF	TRBJ2-1	-	TRBV7-2
CASSSPREVSNQPQHF	TRBJ1-5	-	TRBV13
CASSYGNMGYEQYF	TRBJ2-7	-	TRBV6-5
CASSLGSGLSGETQYF	TRBJ2-5	-	TRBV5-8
CASSFIREQYF	TRBJ2-7	-	TRBV5-8
CASSVAGGETQYF	TRBJ2-5	TRBD2	TRBV9
CASSTAGPYHQPQHF	TRBJ1-5	-	TRBV19
CASSLGQAGAEQYF	TRBJ2-7	-	TRBV7-8
CSGVGSYQETQYF	TRBJ2-5	-	TRBV29-1
CAISSAPGGEQFF	TRBJ2-1	TRBD2	TRBV10-3
CASGFWANTGELFF	TRBJ2-2	-	TRBV30